The 18 T cell receptor beta chains below were found in one sample sequenced in a study of T cell responses to AZD1222 COVID-19 vaccine. The method was immunoSEQ multiplex PCR; TCRdb's version includes in-frame clones alone and lacks a portion of them. The sample yields about 84,000 clones, roughly nine tenths seen once. The sample consisted of peripheral blood, taken on day 0 of AZD1222 vaccination. These receptors originate from an adult in good health.

J is TRBJ2-7 and V is TRBV11-2; 12 bases agree with TRBD2. V gave up 4 bases and J gave up 6 bases; unmatched junction bases: 10. The CDR3 has 16 amino acids. Germline V gene lookup returns CDR1 SGHAT and CDR2 FQNNGV. DNA of the CDR3: TGTGCCAGCAGCTCCGGACTAGCGGGAACCCAAAGCGAGCAGTACTTC. It translates to CASSSGLAGTQSEQYF.

This sequence joins TRBV9 and TRBJ2-5; TRBD2 might be the D (5 bases). The CDR3 is 14 amino acids. From germline, CDR1 is SGDLS and CDR2 YYNGEE. Trimming took off 4 bases at V and 5 bases at J, with 15 bases between the two ends. The CDR3 region has the DNA TGTGCCAGCAGCTCCCAGTCGGGCGGGGAGACCCAGTACTTC. It encodes CASSSQSGGETQYF.

V usage is TRBV6-6 and J usage is TRBJ1-5; D remains unclear. CDR1 is MNHNY and CDR2 is SVGAGI in the germline V gene (reference sequence). Trimming left V 0 bases short and J 2 bases short, with 5 bases between. CDR3 size: 14 residues. CDR3 in amino acids: CASSYSRGNQPQHF. The CDR3 DNA reads TGTGCCAGCAGTTACTCGAGAGGCAATCAGCCCCAGCATTTT.

The chain uses TRBV30 and TRBJ2-5; TRBD1 is a possible D gene (7 bases). The CDR3 is 14 amino acids. Germline V CDR1 and CDR2: GTSNPN, SVGIG (reference sequence). Trimming removed 2 bases at V and 5 bases at J, with 15 bases between. The CDR3 protein is CAWSRGTVAETQYF. CDR3 nucleotide sequence: TGTGCCTGGAGTCGGGGGACAGTGGCCGAGACCCAGTACTTC.

The chain joins TRBV30 to TRBJ2-7; D is uncertain. In germline, CDR1 is GTSNPN, CDR2 SVGIG (reference sequence). Trimming stripped 4 bases from V and 2 bases from J, with 15 bases between. The CDR3 contains 14 residues. The CDR3 DNA follows: TGTGCCTGGACCACACCCGTAGGTCCCTACGAGCAGTACTTC. It specifies CAWTTPVGPYEQYF.

The rearrangement joins TRBV6-5 to TRBJ2-7; D is unresolved. This CDR3 is 13 amino acids long. Germline CDR1 and CDR2: MNHEY and SVGAGI. Trimming pared 5 bases from V and 3 bases from J, leaving 11 bases between. The CDR3 loop reads CASSPPHSYEQYF. In DNA form, the CDR3 reads TGTGCCAGCAGTCCCCCTCATAGCTACGAGCAGTACTTC.

The rearrangement joins TRBV21-1 to TRBJ1-2. TRBV21-1 is annotated as a pseudogene. The CDR3 is 8 amino acids. CDR3 bases: TGTCCCAGATATGGCTACACCTTC. Residues: CPRYGYTF.

V and J are TRBV13 and TRBJ2-5; D gene ambiguous. In germline, CDR1 is PRHDT, CDR2 FYEKMQ (reference sequence). This CDR3 region has 13 residues. V lost 5 bases to trimming and J lost 2 bases, with 9 bases between them. The CDR3: CASSPSRQETQYF. The CDR3 nucleotides are TGTGCCAGCAGCCCCAGTCGGCAAGAGACCCAGTACTTC. Looking up the rest from reference TRBV13 and TRBJ2-5 gives the full variable domain: AAGVIQSPRHLIKEKRETATLKCYPIPRHDTVYWYQQGPGQDPQFLISFYEKMQSDKGSIPDRFSAQQFSDYHSELNMSSLELGDSALYFCASSPSRQETQYFGPGTRLLVL.

The genes are TRBV6-5 and TRBJ2-1, with D uncertain. V was clipped by 8 bases and J by 4 bases, with 9 bases between them. The CDR3 is made up of 12 amino acids. The germline CDR1 and CDR2 sequences are MNHEY and SVGAGI. This CDR3 reads CASYGLYNEQFF. The DNA for the CDR3 is TGTGCCAGCTATGGCCTGTACAATGAGCAGTTCTTC.

CDR3 nucleotide sequence: TGTGCCAGCAGCGAGAGGGTAGCGGGAGTGTGGGAGCAGTTCTTC. Translated, it gives CASSERVAGVWEQFF. The chain recombines TRBV9 with TRBJ2-1; 9 bases line up with TRBD2. Germline CDR1 and CDR2: SGDLS and YYNGEE. The CDR3 is 15 amino acids. V lost 3 bases to trimming and J lost 10 bases; unmatched junction nucleotides: 11.

The chain employs TRBV5-1 and TRBJ1-6; D not resolved. V was trimmed by 4 bases and J by 1 base, leaving 9 bases between them. This CDR3 is built from 15 residues. The germline V gene has CDR1 SGHRS and CDR2 YFSETQ. CDR3 region: CASSPFGSYNSPLHF. DNA for the CDR3: TGCGCCAGCAGCCCTTTTGGTTCCTATAATTCACCCCTCCACTTT. Looking up the rest from reference TRBV5-1 and TRBJ1-6 gives the full variable domain: KAGVTQTPRYLIKTRGQQVTLSCSPISGHRSVSWYQQTPGQGLQFLFEYFSETQRNKGNFPGRFSGRQFSNSRSEMNVSTLELGDSALYLCASSPFGSYNSPLHFGNGTRLTVT.

The rearrangement joins TRBV7-8 to TRBJ1-2, with D possibly TRBD1 on 5 matching bases. The CDR3 covers 15 residues. V lost 5 bases to trimming and J lost 2 bases, with 15 bases between them. Germline CDR1 SGHVS, CDR2 FQNEAQ. The CDR3 spells CASSPGEGLNYGYTF. The DNA for the CDR3 is TGTGCCAGCAGCCCCGGGGAGGGGCTGAACTATGGCTACACCTTC.

The chain couples TRBV7-9 to TRBJ2-5; D may be TRBD2 (6 bases). Germline lookup yields CDR1 SEHNR and CDR2 FQNEAQ (reference sequence). V lost 1 base and J 5 bases, leaving 14 bases between the germline ends. The CDR3 totals 15 residues. The CDR3 coding sequence is TGTGCCAGCAGCTTAGGTTCGGGAGTATGGGAGACCCAGTACTTC. The encoded protein is CASSLGSGVWETQYF.

The chain uses TRBV6-5 and TRBJ2-2, with 9 nucleotides matching TRBD1. The V segment lost 8 bases and the J segment 7 bases; nucleotides outside the gene matches: 5. This CDR3 has 13 residues. The germline CDR1 and CDR2 sequences are MNHEY and SVGAGI. In nucleotides, the CDR3 is TGTGCCAGCGGGACAGGGATGGTCGGGGAGCTGTTTTTT. Amino acid sequence: CASGTGMVGELFF.

The rearrangement links TRBV4-2 to TRBJ1-2, with a tentative D call TRBD1 (5 bases). Germline V gene data show CDR1 as LGHNA and CDR2 as YNFKEQ. The V and J ends lost 4 bases and 2 bases respectively, with 14 bases between them. The CDR3 has 15 amino acids. The CDR3 nucleotides are TGTGCCAGCAGCCGCTCCGGGACGCCGAACTATGGCTACACCTTC. Translation: CASSRSGTPNYGYTF.

This clone was seen more than once but under ten times. The rearrangement joins TRBV6-4 to TRBJ1-1, with D possibly being TRBD1 (5 bases). Germline CDR1 MRHNA, CDR2 SNTAGT. This CDR3 spans 14 amino acids. V was clipped by 6 bases and J by 0 bases, with 11 bases between them. For the CDR3, the DNA is TGTGCCAGCAGGGCAGGGAGCATGAACACTGAAGCTTTCTTT. Protein: CASRAGSMNTEAFF.

This chain uses TRBV7-3 with TRBJ1-2; D is unclear. The CDR3 is 11 amino acids. Germline V gene lookup returns CDR1 SGHTA and CDR2 FQGTGA. V lost 4 bases, J lost 0 bases, and 0 bases lay in between. The CDR3 protein is CASSSNYGYTF. For the CDR3, the DNA is TGTGCCAGCAGCTCTAACTATGGCTACACCTTC. Filled out from reference TRBV7-3 and TRBJ1-2, the complete variable domain reads GAGVSQTPSNKVTEKGKYVELRCDPISGHTALYWYRQSLGQGPEFLIYFQGTGAADDSGLPNDRFFAVRPEGSVSTLKIQRTERGDSAVYLCASSSNYGYTFGSGTRLTVV.

The rearrangement joins TRBV6-5 to TRBJ2-1, with 9 bases fitting TRBD2. V dropped 4 bases and J dropped 5; count of bases not matched to a gene: 9. Germline CDR1 reads MNHEY; CDR2 reads SVGAGI. The CDR3 length is 16 residues. The DNA of the CDR3 is TGTGCCAGCAGTTCTGTGGCTAGCGGGACTCACAATGAGCAGTTCTTC. Translating gives CASSSVASGTHNEQFF.